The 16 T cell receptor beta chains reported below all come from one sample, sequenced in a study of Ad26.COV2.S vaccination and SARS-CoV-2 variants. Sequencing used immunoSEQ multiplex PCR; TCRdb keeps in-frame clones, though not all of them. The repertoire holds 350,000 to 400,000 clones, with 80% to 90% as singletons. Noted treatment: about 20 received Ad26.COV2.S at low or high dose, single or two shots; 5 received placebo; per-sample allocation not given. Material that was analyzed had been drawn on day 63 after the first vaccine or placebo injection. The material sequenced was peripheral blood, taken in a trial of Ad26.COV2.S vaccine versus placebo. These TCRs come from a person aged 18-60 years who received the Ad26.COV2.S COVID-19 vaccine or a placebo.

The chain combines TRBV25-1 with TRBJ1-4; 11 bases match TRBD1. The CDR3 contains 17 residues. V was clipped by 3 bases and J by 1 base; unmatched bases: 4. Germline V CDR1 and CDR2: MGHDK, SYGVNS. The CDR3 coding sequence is TGTGCCAGCAGTGACCGGGACAGGGGGTTAACTAATGAAAAACTGTTTTTT. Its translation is CASSDRDRGLTNEKLFF. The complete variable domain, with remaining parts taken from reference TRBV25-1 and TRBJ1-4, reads EADIYQTPRYLVIGTGKKITLECSQTMGHDKMYWYQQDPGMELHLIHYSYGVNSTEKGDLSSESTVSRIRTEHFPLTLESARPSHTSQYLCASSDRDRGLTNEKLFFGSGTQLSVL.

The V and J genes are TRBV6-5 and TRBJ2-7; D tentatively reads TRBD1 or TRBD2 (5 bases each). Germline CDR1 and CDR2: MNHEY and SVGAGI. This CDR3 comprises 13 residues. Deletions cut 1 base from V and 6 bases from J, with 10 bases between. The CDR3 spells CASSYFRGGEQYF. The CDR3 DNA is TGTGCCAGCAGTTACTTCCGGGGCGGCGAGCAGTACTTC.

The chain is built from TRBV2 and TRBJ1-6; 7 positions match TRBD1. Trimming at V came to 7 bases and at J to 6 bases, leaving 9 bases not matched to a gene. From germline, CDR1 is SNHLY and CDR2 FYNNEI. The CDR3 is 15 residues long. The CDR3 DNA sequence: TGTGCCAGCAACTTACCAGGGGGTGGTAATTCACCCCTCCACTTT. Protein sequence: CASNLPGGGNSPLHF.

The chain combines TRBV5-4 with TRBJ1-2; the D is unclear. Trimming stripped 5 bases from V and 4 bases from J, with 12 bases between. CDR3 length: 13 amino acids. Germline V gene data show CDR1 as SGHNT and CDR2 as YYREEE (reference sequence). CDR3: CASSDVATYGYTF. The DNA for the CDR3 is TGTGCCAGCAGTGACGTGGCTACCTATGGCTACACCTTC.

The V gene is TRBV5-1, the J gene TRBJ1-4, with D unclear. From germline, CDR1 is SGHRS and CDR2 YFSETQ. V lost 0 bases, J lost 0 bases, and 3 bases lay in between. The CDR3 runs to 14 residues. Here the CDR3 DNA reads TGCGCCAGCAGCTTGGCAACAACTAATGAAAAACTGTTTTTT. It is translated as CASSLATTNEKLFF. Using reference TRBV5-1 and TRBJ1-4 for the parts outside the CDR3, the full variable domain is KAGVTQTPRYLIKTRGQQVTLSCSPISGHRSVSWYQQTPGQGLQFLFEYFSETQRNKGNFPGRFSGRQFSNSRSEMNVSTLELGDSALYLCASSLATTNEKLFFGSGTQLSVL.

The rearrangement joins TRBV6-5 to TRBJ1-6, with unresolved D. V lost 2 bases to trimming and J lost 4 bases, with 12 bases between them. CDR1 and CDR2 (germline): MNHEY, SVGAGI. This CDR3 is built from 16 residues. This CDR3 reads CASSYGLGRYNSPLHF. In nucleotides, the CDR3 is TGTGCCAGCAGTTACGGCCTAGGTCGGTATAATTCACCCCTCCACTTT.

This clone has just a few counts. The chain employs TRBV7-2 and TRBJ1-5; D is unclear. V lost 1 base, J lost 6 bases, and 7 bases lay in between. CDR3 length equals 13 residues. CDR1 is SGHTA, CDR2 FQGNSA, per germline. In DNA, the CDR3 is TGTGCCAGCAGCTTAGATTCCGGTCAGCCCCAGCATTTT. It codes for CASSLDSGQPQHF.

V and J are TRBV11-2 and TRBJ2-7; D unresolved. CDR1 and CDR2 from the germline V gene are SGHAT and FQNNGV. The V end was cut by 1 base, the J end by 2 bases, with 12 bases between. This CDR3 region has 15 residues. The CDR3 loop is CASSLGAQLTYEQYF. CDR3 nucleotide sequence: TGTGCCAGCAGCTTAGGGGCGCAGTTGACCTACGAGCAGTACTTC.

This CDR3 reads CASSFYRSSYEQYF. CDR3 DNA: TGTGCCAGCAGCTTCTACAGGAGCTCCTACGAGCAGTACTTC. V and J are TRBV5-5 and TRBJ2-7, with D possibly matching TRBD1 (5 bases). The CDR3 is 14 amino acids. The germline V gene encodes CDR1 SGHKS and CDR2 YYEKEE (reference sequence). The V and J ends lost 2 bases and 0 bases respectively, with 9 bases between them.

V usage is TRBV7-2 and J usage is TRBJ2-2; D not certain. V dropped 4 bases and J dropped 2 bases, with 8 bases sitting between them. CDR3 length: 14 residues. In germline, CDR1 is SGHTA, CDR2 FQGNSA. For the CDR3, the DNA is TGTGCCAGCAGCTCGAGCCCCAACACCGGGGAGCTGTTTTTT. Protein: CASSSSPNTGELFF.

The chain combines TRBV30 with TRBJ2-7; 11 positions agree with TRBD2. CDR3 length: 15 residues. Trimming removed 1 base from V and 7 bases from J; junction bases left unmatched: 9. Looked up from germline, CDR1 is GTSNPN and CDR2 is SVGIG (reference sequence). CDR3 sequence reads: CAWSETSGGHWEQYF. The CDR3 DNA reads TGTGCCTGGAGTGAAACTAGCGGGGGTCATTGGGAGCAGTACTTC. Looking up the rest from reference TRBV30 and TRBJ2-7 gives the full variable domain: SQTIHQWPATLVQPVGSPLSLECTVEGTSNPNLYWYRQAAGRGLQLLFYSVGIGQISSEVPQNLSASRPQDRQFILSSKKLLLSDSGFYLCAWSETSGGHWEQYFGPGTRLTVT.

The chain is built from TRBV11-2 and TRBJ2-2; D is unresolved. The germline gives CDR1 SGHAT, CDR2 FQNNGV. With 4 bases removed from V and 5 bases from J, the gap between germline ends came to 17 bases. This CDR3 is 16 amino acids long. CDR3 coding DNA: TGTGCCAGCAGCTCCCTGTCGGCAGAAAGAACCGGGGAGCTGTTTTTT. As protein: CASSSLSAERTGELFF.

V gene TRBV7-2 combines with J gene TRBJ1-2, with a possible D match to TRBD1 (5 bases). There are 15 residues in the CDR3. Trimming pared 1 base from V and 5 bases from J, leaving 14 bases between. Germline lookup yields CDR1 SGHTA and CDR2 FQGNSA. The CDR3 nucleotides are TGTGCCAGCAGCTTAGAAATCCAGGGAACATATGGCTACACCTTC. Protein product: CASSLEIQGTYGYTF.

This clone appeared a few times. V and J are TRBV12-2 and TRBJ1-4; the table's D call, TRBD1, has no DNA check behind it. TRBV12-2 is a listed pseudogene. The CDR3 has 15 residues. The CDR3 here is CASRLSGTVSEKLFF. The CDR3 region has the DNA TGTGCAAGTCGCTTATCCGGGACAGTCTCTGAAAAACTGTTTTTT.

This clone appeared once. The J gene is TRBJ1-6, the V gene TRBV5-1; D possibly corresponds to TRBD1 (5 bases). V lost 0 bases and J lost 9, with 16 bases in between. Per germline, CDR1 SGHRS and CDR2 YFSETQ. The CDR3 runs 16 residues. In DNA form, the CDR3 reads TGCGCCAGCAGCTTGGGAGGGGTAGGGGTTAGTTCACCCCTCCACTTT. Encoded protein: CASSLGGVGVSSPLHF.

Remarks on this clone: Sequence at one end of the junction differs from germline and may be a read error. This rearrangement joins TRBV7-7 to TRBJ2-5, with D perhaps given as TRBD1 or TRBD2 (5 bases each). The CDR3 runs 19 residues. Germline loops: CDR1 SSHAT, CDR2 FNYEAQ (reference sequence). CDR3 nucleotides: TGTGCTAGCAGAGCCGGGACGAAAGGCAAGGTACCCCCTCAGGAGACCCAGTACTTC. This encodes CASRAGTKGKVPPQETQYF.